Described below is a single TCR beta chain sequence and its context. Its matching antigen is unknown. The sample is drawn from a study of blood T cells in healthy people across ages. Study-wide results and caveats: It was not known whether donors were CMV positive (a possible confounder of expanded clonotype changes). Age brought a roughly linear fall in TCR beta diversity measured per million T cells. Comparison with aged donors showed that long-lived donors had more naive CD4+ cells and higher diversity.

Trimming at V came to 2 bases and at J to 2 bases, leaving 5 bases not matched to a gene. Looked up from germline, CDR1 is MNHNS and CDR2 is SASEGT. The CDR3 spans 17 residues. Primers used in a second PCR of about 7 to 12 cycles were a sample-barcoded 5' primer and a J-beta primer mix. MiXCR was run by TCRdb on the 5' RACE reads, yielding one entry per CDR3 protein. In the table there are 540,000 or so distinct CDR3 sequences, 27% of which are singletons. The extraction recovered at least 6 micrograms of total RNA per sample. The chain employs TRBV6-1 and TRBJ2-2; TRBD2 matches 10 bases. This TCR was sampled from a woman in her seventies in good health. Material for sequencing was blood. CDR3: CASSERSGGANTGELFF. The DNA for the CDR3 is TGTGCCAGCAGTGAACGGAGCGGGGGGGCCAACACCGGGGAGCTGTTTTTT.